A single sample gave rise to the 5 T cell receptor beta chains below, sequenced in a study of monozygotic twins with inflammatory bowel disease. TCRdb reprocessed the 5' RACE reads, with one entry per CDR3 protein and no DNA. Its table records fewer than 200,000 distinct CDR3 sequences. Sequenced material: blood. These receptors were obtained from a human donor with ulcerative colitis or Crohn's disease, or a healthy co-twin of an affected twin (not recorded which).

The CDR3 sequence: CSARPGTGGSPLHF. This chain joins TRBV20-1 and TRBJ1-6; without DNA, the TCRdb call of TRBD1 cannot be checked. This CDR3 has 14 amino acids. Germline V gives CDR1 DFQATT, CDR2 SNEGSKA (reference sequence).

The chain is built from TRBV4-2 and TRBJ1-1. There are 13 residues in the CDR3. Looked up from germline, CDR1 is LGHNA and CDR2 is YNFKEQ. CDR3 region: CASSQGENTEAFF.

The gene calls are TRBV12-3 or TRBV12-4 and TRBJ1-3; TCRdb's assignment of TRBD1 cannot be checked, as there is no DNA. The CDR3 consists of 14 residues. CDR3 residues: CASTTGTGVYTIYF.

The chain links TRBV28 to TRBJ2-6; as DNA is missing, the TRBD1 call by TCRdb cannot be tested. Germline values: CDR1 MDHEN, CDR2 SYDVKM. The CDR3 runs to 16 residues. Here the CDR3 reads CASSLQGTSGANVLTF.

The chain employs TRBV15 and TRBJ2-1. The CDR3 is 13 residues long. Germline CDR1 LNHNV, CDR2 YYDKDF (reference sequence). CDR3 sequence: CATSREPFNEQFF.